The clone carrying this T cell receptor (beta chain) was counted only a few times. Its target is not known. This record comes from a study of Graves' ophthalmopathy and Graves' hyperthyroidism. Broader study findings: The model predicted progression of ophthalmopathy with a sensitivity of 60% to 71%, and its specificity was about 76%.

Moderate-to-severe activity, CAS ≥3, NOSPECS ≥4 and a duration under 3 months were seen in donors with ophthalmopathy. Reliance was placed on clinical symptoms, serum thyroxine, TRAb, thyroid ultrasound and orbital computed tomography for diagnosis. Investigators amplified TCR beta CDR3 regions from RNA transcripts. HTBI-primed first-round RT-PCR preceded second-round multiplex PCR. TCRdb itself ran the multiplex PCR reads through MiXCR, one entry per CDR3 protein. The profile shows some 240,000 distinct CDR3 sequences, 45% of them singletons. Trimming pared 4 bases from V and 7 bases from J, leaving 21 bases between. The CDR3 is 15 amino acids. CDR1 and CDR2 (germline): SGDLS, YYNGEE.

J is TRBJ2-7 and V is TRBV9, with D possibly being TRBD1 (5 bases). The receptor was isolated from an adult man with Graves' ophthalmopathy. Material for sequencing was peripheral blood. CDR3 protein: CASSLVTAMSREQYF. CDR3 nucleotides: TGTGCCAGCAGCTTAGTGACAGCTATGTCTCGGGAGCAGTACTTC.